This TCR beta chain was captured in a study of CD8 T cells in ankylosing spondylitis. Each CDR3 protein gets one entry after TCRdb re-called the 5' RACE reads with MiXCR. The table shows some 87,000 distinct CDR3 sequences, with 25% to 35% occurring only once. Points from the study as a whole: The clones that were linked to disease were reported to be significantly enriched in matched synovial fluid samples from ankylosing spondylitis patients. Clones linked to the disease showed a CD8+ phenotype. They occurred at relatively low frequencies in peripheral blood. A TCR beta motif made of about 8 highly homologous variants seemed typical of ankylosing spondylitis blood.

Only a few counts were recorded for this clonotype. The antigen remains unidentified. Trimming removed 4 bases from V and 5 bases from J, with 20 bases in between. Looked up from germline, CDR1 is LGHNA and CDR2 is YNFKEQ. CDR3 length: 16 amino acids. The chain is built from TRBV4-2 and TRBJ2-5; D is tentatively TRBD1 or TRBD2 (5 bases each). The receptor was derived from a male donor with ankylosing spondylitis or in good health (not recorded which). Sequencing input: blood, either unsorted or a sorted T cell fraction (not recorded which). CDR3 loop: CASSPGLRGVRETQYF. The CDR3, as DNA: TGTGCCAGCAGCCCAGGACTCAGAGGGGTTAGGGAGACCCAGTACTTC.